Included here is one T cell receptor (beta chain) sequence, with context. This record comes from a study of beta chain features in type 1 diabetes. In the study overall: Sorted cells examined across all samples numbered roughly 99,000,000.

There are 14 residues in the CDR3. Germline V gene lookup returns CDR1 ENHRY and CDR2 SYGVKD. Trimming took 10 bases from V and 4 from J, leaving 19 bases between them. Of the isolated RNA, all was reverse transcribed, and so the sequenced material was expressed TCRB transcripts. The assay was immunoSEQ multiplex PCR, and TCRdb's table has in-frame clones only and misses some. The sample carries just over 450,000 clones, around 28% recorded once. The chain links TRBV10-3 to TRBJ2-5, with D unresolved. Material: naive CD4+ T cells from blood. The receptor's source is a man between 18 and 35 years old in good health. The CDR3 here is CATSFWMAPETQYF. The CDR3 DNA reads TGTGCCACCTCCTTCTGGATGGCGCCAGAGACCCAGTACTTC.